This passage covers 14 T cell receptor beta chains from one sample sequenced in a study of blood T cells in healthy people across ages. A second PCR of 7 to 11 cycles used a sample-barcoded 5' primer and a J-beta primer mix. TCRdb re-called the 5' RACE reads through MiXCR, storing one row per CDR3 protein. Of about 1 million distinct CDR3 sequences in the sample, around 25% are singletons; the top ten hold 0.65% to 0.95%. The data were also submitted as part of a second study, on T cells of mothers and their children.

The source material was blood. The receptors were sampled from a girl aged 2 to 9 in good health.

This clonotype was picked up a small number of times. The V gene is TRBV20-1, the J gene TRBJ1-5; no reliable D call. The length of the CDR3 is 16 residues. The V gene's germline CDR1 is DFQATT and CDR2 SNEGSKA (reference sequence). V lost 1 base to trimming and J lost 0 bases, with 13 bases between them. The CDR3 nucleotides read TGCAGTGCTAGAGCCACGGAACCCTATAGCAATCAGCCCCAGCATTTT. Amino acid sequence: CSARATEPYSNQPQHF.

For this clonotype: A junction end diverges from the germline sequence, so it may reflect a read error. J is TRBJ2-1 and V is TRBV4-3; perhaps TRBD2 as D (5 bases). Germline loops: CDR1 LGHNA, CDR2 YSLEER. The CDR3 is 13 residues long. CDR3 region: CASSHSIRGEKFF. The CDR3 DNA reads TGCGCCAGCAGCCATTCTATTCGGGGTGAGAAGTTCTTC.

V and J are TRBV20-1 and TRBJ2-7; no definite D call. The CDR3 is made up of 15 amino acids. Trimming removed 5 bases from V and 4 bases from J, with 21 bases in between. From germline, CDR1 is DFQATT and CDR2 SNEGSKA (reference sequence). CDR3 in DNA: TGCAGTGCTCCCCACGTGGAATTGGCACAATACGAGCAGTACTTC. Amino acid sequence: CSAPHVELAQYEQYF.

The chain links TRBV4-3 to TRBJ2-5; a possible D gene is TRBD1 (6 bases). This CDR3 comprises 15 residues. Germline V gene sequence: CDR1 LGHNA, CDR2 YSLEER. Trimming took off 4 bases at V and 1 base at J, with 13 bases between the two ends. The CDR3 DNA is TGCGCCAGCAGCCCCAGGGTAGGGGGCCAAGAGACCCAGTACTTC. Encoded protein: CASSPRVGGQETQYF.

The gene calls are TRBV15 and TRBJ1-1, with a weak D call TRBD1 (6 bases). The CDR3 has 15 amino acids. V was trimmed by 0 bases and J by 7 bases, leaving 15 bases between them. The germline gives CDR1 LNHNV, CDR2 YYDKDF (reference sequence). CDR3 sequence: CATSRDAGGRGEAFF. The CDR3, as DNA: TGTGCCACCAGCAGAGATGCGGGGGGCCGGGGTGAAGCTTTCTTT.

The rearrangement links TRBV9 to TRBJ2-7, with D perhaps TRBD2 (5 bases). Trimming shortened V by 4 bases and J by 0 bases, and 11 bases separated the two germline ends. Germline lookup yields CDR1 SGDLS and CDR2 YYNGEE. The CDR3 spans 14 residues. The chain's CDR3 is CASSPMGDSYEQYF. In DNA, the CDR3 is TGTGCCAGCAGCCCAATGGGAGACTCCTACGAGCAGTACTTC.

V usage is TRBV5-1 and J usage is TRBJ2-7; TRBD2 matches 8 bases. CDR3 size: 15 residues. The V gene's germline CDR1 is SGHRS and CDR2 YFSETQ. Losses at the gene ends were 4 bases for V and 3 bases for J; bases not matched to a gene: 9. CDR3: CASSPGASGFYEQYF. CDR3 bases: TGCGCCAGCAGCCCCGGGGCTAGCGGGTTCTACGAGCAGTACTTC.

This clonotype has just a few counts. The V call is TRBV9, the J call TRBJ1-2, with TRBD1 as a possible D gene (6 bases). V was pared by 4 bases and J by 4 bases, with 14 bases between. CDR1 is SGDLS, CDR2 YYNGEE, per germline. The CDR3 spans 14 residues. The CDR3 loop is CASSPVGQFYGYTF. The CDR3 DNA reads TGTGCCAGCAGCCCCGTCGGACAGTTCTATGGCTACACCTTC.

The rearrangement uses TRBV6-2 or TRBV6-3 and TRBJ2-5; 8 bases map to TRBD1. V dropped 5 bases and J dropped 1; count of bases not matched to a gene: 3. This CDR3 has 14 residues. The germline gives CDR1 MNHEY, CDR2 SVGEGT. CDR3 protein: CASSKTGAQETQYF. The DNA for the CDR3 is TGTGCCAGCAGTAAGACAGGGGCCCAAGAGACCCAGTACTTC.

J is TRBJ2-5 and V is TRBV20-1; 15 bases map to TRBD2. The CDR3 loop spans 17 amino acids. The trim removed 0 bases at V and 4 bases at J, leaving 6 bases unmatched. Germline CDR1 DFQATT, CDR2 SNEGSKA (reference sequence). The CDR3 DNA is TGCAGTGCTAGAGAGGGGACTAGCGGGAGGTTCGGAGAGACCCAGTACTTC. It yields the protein CSAREGTSGRFGETQYF.

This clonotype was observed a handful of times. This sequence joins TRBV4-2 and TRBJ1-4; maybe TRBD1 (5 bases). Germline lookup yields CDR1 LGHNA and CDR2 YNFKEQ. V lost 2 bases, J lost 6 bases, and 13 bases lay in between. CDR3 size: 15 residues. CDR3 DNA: TGTGCCAGCAGCCAAAACCCGGGGCCCGATGAAAAACTGTTTTTT. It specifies CASSQNPGPDEKLFF.

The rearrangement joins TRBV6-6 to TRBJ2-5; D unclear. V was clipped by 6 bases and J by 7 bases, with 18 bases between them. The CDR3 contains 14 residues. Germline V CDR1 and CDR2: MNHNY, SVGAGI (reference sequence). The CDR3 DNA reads TGTGCCAGCAGGGTCCTCTACCCCGAGGTGACCCAGTACTTC. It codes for CASRVLYPEVTQYF.

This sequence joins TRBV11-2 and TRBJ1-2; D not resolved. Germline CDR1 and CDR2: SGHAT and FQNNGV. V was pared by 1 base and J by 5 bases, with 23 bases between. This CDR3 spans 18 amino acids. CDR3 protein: CASSLVYGQEGMGYGYTF. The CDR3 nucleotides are TGTGCCAGCAGCTTAGTCTACGGGCAAGAAGGGATGGGGTATGGCTACACCTTC.

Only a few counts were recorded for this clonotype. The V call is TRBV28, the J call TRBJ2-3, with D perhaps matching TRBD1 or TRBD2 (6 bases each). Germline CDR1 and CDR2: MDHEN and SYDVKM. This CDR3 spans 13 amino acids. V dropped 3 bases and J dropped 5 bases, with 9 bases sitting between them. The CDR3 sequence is CASSFGGGDTQYF. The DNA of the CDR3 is TGTGCCAGCAGTTTCGGAGGGGGAGATACGCAGTATTTT.